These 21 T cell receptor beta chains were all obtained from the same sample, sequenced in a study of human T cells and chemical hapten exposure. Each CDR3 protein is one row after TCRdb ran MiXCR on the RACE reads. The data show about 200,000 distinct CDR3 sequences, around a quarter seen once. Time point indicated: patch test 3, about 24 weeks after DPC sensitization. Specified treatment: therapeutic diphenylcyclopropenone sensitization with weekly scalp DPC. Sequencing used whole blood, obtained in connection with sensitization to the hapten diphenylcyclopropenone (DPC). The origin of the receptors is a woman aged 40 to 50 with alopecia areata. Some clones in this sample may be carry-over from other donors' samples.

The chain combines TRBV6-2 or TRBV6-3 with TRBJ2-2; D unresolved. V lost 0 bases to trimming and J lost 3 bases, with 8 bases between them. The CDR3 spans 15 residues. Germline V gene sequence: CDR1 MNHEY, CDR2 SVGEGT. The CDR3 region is CASSYSVLHTGELFF. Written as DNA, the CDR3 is TGTGCCAGCAGTTACTCGGTACTCCACACCGGGGAGCTGTTTTTT.

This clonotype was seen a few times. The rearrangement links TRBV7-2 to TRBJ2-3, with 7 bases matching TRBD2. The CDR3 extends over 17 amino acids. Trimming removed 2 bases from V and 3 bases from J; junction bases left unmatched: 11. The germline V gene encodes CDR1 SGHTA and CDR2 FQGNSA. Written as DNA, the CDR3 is TGTGCCAGCAGCTTATGGGTTTCGGCGGGAGTAACAGATACGCAGTATTTT. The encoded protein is CASSLWVSAGVTDTQYF.

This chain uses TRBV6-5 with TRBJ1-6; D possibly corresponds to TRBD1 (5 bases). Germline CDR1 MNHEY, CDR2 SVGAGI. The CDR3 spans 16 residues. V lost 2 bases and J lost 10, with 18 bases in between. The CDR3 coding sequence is TGTGCCAGCAGTTACGACAGACCCTCGGGAGGCTCACCCCTCCACTTT. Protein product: CASSYDRPSGGSPLHF.

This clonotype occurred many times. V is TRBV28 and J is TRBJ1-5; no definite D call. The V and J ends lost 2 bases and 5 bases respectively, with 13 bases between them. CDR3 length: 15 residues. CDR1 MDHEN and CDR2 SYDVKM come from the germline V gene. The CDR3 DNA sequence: TGTGCCAGCAGTTTACCGACCCACGTCTATCAGCCCCAGCATTTT. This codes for CASSLPTHVYQPQHF.

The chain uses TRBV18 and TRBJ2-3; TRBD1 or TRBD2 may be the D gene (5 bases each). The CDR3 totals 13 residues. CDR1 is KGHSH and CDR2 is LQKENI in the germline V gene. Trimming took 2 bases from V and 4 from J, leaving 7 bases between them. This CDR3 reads CASSPGGPDTQYF. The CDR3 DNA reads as TGTGCCAGCTCACCAGGGGGACCAGATACGCAGTATTTT.

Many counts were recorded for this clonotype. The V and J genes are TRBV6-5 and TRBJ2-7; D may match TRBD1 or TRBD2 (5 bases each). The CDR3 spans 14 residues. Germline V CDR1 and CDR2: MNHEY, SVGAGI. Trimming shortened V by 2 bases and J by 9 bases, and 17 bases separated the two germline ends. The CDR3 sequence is CASSYAGTRQLQYF. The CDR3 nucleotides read TGTGCCAGCAGTTACGCAGGGACCCGTCAATTGCAGTACTTC.

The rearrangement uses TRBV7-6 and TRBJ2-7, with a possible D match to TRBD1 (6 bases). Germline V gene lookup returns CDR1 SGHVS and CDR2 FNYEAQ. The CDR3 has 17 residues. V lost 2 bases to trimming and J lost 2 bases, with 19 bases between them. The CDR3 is CASSLFEPGAGAYEQYF. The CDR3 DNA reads TGTGCCAGCAGCTTATTTGAGCCTGGGGCAGGGGCCTACGAGCAGTACTTC.

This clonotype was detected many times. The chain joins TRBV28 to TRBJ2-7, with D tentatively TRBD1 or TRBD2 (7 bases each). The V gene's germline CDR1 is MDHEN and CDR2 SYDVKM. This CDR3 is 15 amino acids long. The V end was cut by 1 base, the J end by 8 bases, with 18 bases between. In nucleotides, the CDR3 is TGTGCCAGCAGTTTATCAGGGGGAGGGCCCCTTCAGCAGTACTTC. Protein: CASSLSGGGPLQQYF. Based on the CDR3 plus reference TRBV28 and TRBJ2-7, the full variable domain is DVKVTQSSRYLVKRTGEKVFLECVQDMDHENMFWYRQDPGLGLRLIYFSYDVKMKEKGDIPEGYSVSREKKERFSLILESASTNQTSMYLCASSLSGGGPLQQYFGPGTRLTVT.

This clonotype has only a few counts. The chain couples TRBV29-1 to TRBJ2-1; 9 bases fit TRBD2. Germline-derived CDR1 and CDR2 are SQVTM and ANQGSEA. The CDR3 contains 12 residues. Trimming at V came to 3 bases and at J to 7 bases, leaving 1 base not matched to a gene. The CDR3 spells CSVDAGGNEQFF. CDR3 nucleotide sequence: TGCAGCGTTGATGCGGGAGGGAATGAGCAGTTCTTC.

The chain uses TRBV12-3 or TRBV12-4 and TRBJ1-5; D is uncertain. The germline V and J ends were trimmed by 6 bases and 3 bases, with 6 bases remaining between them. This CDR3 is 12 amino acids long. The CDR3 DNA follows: TGTGCCAGCAGACAGAACAATCAGCCCCAGCATTTT. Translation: CASRQNNQPQHF.

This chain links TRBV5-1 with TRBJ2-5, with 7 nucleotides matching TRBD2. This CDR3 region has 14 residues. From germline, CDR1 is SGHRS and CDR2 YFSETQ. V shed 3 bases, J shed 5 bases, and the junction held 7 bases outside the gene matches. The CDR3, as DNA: TGCGCCAGCAGCTGGGCGGGGGATCGGGAGACCCAGTACTTC. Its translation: CASSWAGDRETQYF.

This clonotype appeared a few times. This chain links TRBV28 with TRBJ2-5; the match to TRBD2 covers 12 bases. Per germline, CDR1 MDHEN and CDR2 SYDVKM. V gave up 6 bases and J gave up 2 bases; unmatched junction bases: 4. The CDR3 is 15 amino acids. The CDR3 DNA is TGTGCCAGCAGACGGACTAGCGGGATTCAAGAGACCCAGTACTTC. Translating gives CASRRTSGIQETQYF.

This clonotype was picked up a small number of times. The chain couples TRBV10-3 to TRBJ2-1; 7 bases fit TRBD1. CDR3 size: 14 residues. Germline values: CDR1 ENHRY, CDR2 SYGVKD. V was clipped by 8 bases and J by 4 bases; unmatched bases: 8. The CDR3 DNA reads TGTGCCATCCGAGACAGGGAAGGTTACAATGAGCAGTTCTTC. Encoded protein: CAIRDREGYNEQFF.

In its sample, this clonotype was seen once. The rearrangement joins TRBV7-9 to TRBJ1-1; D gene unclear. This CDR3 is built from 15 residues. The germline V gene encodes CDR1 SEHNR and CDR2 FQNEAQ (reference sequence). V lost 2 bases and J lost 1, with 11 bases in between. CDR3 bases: TGTGCCAGCAGCTTACCCCCAGGAGCGAACACTGAAGCTTTCTTT. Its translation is CASSLPPGANTEAFF.

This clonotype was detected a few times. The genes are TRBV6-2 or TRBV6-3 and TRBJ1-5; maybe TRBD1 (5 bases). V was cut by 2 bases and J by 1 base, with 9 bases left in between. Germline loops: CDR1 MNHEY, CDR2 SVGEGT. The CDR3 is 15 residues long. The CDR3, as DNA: TGTGCCAGCAGTTACGCGGGGACGAGCAATCAGCCCCAGCATTTT. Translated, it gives CASSYAGTSNQPQHF.

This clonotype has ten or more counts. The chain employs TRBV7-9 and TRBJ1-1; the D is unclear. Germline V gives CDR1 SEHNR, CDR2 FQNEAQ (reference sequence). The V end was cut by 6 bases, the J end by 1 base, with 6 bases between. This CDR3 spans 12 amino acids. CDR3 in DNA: TGTGCCAGCAGGGGAGAGAACACTGAAGCTTTCTTT. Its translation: CASRGENTEAFF.

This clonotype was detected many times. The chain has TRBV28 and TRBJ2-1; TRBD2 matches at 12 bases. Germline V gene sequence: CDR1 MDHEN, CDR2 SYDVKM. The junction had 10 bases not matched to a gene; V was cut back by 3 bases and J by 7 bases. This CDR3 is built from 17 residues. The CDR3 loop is CASSFHASGRARNEQFF. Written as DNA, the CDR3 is TGTGCCAGCAGTTTTCATGCTAGCGGGAGGGCACGTAATGAGCAGTTCTTC.

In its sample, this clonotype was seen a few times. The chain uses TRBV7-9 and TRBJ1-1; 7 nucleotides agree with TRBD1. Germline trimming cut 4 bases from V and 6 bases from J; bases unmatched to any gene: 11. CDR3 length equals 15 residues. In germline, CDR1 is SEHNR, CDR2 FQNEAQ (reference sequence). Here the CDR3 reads CASSSRQGVPPEAFF. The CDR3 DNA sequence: TGTGCCAGCAGCTCAAGACAGGGAGTGCCCCCTGAAGCTTTCTTT.

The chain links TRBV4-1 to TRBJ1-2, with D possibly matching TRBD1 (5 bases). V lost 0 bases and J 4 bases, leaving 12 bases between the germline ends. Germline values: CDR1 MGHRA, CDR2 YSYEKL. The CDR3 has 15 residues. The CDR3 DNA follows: TGCGCCAGCAGCCAAGATCGGGGGGGAGGCTATGGCTACACCTTC. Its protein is CASSQDRGGGYGYTF.

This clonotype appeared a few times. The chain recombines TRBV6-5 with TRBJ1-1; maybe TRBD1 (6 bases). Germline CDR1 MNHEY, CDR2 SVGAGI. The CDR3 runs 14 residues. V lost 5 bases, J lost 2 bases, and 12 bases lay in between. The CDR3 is CASSPSDSNTEAFF. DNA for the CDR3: TGTGCCAGCAGTCCTTCGGACAGCAACACTGAAGCTTTCTTT.

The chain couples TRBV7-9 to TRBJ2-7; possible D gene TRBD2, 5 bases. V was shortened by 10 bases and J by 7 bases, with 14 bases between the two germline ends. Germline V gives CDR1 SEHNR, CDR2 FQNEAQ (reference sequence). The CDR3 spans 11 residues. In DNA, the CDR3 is TGTGCCACTATGGAGGCGAAAGAGCAGTACTTC. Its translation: CATMEAKEQYF.